This T cell receptor (beta chain) is drawn from a study of read filtering for tumor transcriptome and immune sequencing. Overall study context: After DNase treatment, RNA was made into whole-transcriptome libraries.

Molecular barcoded adaptors covering alpha/delta and beta/gamma chains were used on roughly 400 ng RNA. TCRdb processed the reads anew with MiXCR; each CDR3 protein has one entry. The sample consists of about 62,000 distinct CDR3 sequences, roughly 18% of them appearing once. V dropped 0 bases and J dropped 1 base, with 6 bases sitting between them. In germline, CDR1 is GTSNPN, CDR2 SVGIG (reference sequence). The CDR3 runs to 14 residues. This clonotype appeared many times. V is TRBV30 and J is TRBJ2-2; the D is unclear. Sequences were obtained from a population of CD138-negative cells sorted from bone marrow. The source of this sequence is a donor over 35 with multiple myeloma. CDR3 in DNA: TGTGCCTGGAGTGTACTACAGAACACCGGGGAGCTGTTTTTT. It yields the protein CAWSVLQNTGELFF.